Described below is a single TCR beta chain sequence and its context. The sample comes from a study of blood T cell repertoires in COVID-19. Study summary: Collection of acute and convalescent COVID-19 samples took place in the United States, Italy and Spain. From T cells, B-cell-depleted T cells, or PBMCs came the material, which was cDNA or gDNA.

The V end lost 0 bases, the J end lost 2 bases, and 8 bases lay between the germline ends. Germline-derived CDR1 and CDR2 are MNHEY and SVGEGT. The length of the CDR3 is 14 residues. In the original processing: Amplification with reference gene primers provided the estimates of nucleated cell counts. Method: immunoSEQ multiplex PCR; TCRdb's copy keeps in-frame clones and lacks some. V and J calls and clone size are as listed in that table; D and trimming were resolved from the DNA. Here the sample spans about 240,000 clones, around nine tenths being singletons. The sample consisted of peripheral blood. The chain couples TRBV6-2 or TRBV6-3 to TRBJ2-7, with D tentatively TRBD2 (5 bases). The sequence was collected from a woman aged 70-85 years with active or convalescent COVID-19. The CDR3 sequence is CASSYSRAAYEQYF. CDR3 coding DNA: TGTGCCAGCAGTTACTCGAGAGCGGCCTACGAGCAGTACTTC.